This entry features one T cell receptor beta chain sequence. The antigen is not known. The CDR3 consists of 16 residues. Trimming removed 9 bases from V and 10 bases from J; junction bases left unmatched: 21. In germline, CDR1 is SGHRS, CDR2 YFSETQ. The data were obtained in a study of cytotoxic CD8 clonotypes in ibrutinib-treated CLL. TCRdb's copy holds only in-frame clones and misses some; the assay was immunoSEQ multiplex PCR. The sample has approximately 80,000 clones, about 86% seen once; the top ten hold under 7%. Findings of the study overall: Starting clonality was above that of age-matched healthy donors and tracked circulating CD8+ T-cell counts.

The starting material was PBMCs, obtained before ibrutinib treatment. This receptor was obtained from a human donor with chronic lymphocytic leukemia. The rearrangement uses TRBV5-1 and TRBJ2-1; 8 bases fit TRBD2. The CDR3 here is CATQVQGSGRVGEQFF. The CDR3 DNA sequence: TGCGCCACCCAGGTGCAGGGGAGCGGGAGAGTTGGGGAGCAGTTCTTC.